This entry is about one T cell receptor beta chain. Its recognized antigen is unknown. Base qualities are missing; no much larger clone stands one base away. This sample is part of a study of blood T cell repertoires in COVID-19 (dated by TCRdb to 2020 to 2021). Describing the broader study: Samples covering the acute and convalescent phases of COVID-19 were provided by collaborators in the United States, Italy and Spain. The prospective study material was composed of cDNA or gDNA derived from T cells, B-cell-depleted T cells, or PBMCs. Deeply sampled blood TCRbeta repertoires from subjects exposed to, actively infected with, or recovered from COVID-19 were included in the dataset. The repertoires were released in a freely available public database intended as a resource for research on the immune response to SARS-CoV-2. Samples came from the ongoing ImmuneRACE study (first 160 participants) plus 1,254 subjects from 6 global collaborators. A de-identified subject ID, COVID-19 status, age in years and sex were almost always included in the sample metadata. Where HLA class I and class II types were available, the types were taken from metadata supplied by the sample provider, not from assay-based typing.

What the authors observed across the whole study: The amount of clinical and demographic metadata varied by source and participant and was provided uncurated.

Whole blood was collected in K2EDTA tubes by collaborating institutions according to the institutions' own protocols. For TCRbeta analysis, collaborators shipped samples as frozen whole blood, isolated PBMCs, or DNA extracted from either of those sample types. The immunoSEQ Assay, a bias-controlled multiplex PCR, was used to amplify TCRbeta CDR3 regions from genomic DNA. Per the source publication's procedure: The number of nucleated cells in each sample was estimated from the amplification of reference gene primers within the assay. Sequence reads were collapsed and filtered to measure the absolute abundance of every unique TCRbeta CDR3 rearrangement. For each sample, productive Simpson clonality was calculated as the square root of Simpson's diversity index over productive rearrangements. Here the immuneACCESS table is served through TCRdb, limited to in-frame sequences with V and J called. Missing clones are a known gap in these copies; in checked studies unresolved V genes cover under half, and the rest lacks a known reason. Clone size and V and J calls were adopted from that table, with D and trimming inferred from the DNA. The sample contains under 70,000 clones, approximately 80% of them found a single time. Roughly 20% of the sample belongs to the ten largest clones.

The receptor's source is a man in his fifties or sixties with acute or convalescent COVID-19. The specimen sequenced was peripheral blood.

The CDR3 corresponds to CASSWQGYTGELFF. The nucleotide sequence is given as TGTGCCAGCAGTTGGCAGGGGTACACCGGGGAGCTGTTTTTT. The chain was built from TRBV27 and TRBJ2-2, with TRBD1 perhaps the D gene, on 6 matching bases. CDR1 MNHEY and CDR2 SMNVEV are derived from the germline V gene (reference sequence). V lost 4 bases and J lost 3 bases; the stretch between them is 9 bases long. The CDR3 starts with the cysteine, ends with the phenylalanine, and has 14 residues. Only the CDR3 part of the read is kept: 42 bases, read in frame from the first base.